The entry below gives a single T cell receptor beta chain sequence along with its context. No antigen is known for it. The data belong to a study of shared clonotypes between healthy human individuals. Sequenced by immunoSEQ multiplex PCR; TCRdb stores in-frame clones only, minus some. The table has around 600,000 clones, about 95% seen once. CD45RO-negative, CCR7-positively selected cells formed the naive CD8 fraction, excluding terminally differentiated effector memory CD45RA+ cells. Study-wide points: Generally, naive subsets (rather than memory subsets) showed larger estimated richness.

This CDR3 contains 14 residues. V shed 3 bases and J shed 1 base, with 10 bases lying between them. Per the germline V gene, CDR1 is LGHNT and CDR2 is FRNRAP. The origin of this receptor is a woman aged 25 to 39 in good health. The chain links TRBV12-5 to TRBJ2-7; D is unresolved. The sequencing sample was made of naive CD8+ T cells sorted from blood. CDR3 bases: TGTGCTAGTGGTTTTTGGGCAGTTTCCTACGAGCAGTACTTC. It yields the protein CASGFWAVSYEQYF.